The 25 T cell receptor beta chains in this list originate from one sample, sequenced in a study of technical replicates of blood from a handful of donors. Assay: immunoSEQ multiplex PCR; the TCRdb copy retains only in-frame clones and omits some. In the table there are approximately 70,000 clones, just under 97% of which are singletons. Sequencing was performed on T cells isolated from PBMCs. Receptors were obtained from a human donor in good health.

This clone appeared once. V is TRBV2 and J is TRBJ2-1, with 11 bases fitting TRBD2. V lost 11 bases to trimming and J lost 7 bases; unmatched junction nucleotides: 10. CDR1 is SNHLY and CDR2 is FYNNEI in the germline V gene. The CDR3 sequence is 14 residues long. The CDR3 is CAGETSGEVNEQFF. The CDR3 DNA reads TGTGCCGGGGAGACTAGCGGGGAAGTTAATGAGCAGTTCTTC.

In regard to this clone: In the same sample, other DNA sequences code for this CDR3. The chain employs TRBV18 and TRBJ1-1; D not certain. Germline V gene lookup returns CDR1 KGHSH and CDR2 LQKENI. The CDR3 length is 13 residues. V shed 2 bases and J shed 1 base, with 5 bases lying between them. CDR3 protein: CASSPAGNTEAFF. The CDR3 DNA reads as TGTGCCAGCTCACCAGCGGGGAACACTGAAGCTTTCTTT.

The chain couples TRBV27 to TRBJ1-1; D possibly corresponds to TRBD1 (5 bases). V was shortened by 6 bases and J by 1 base, with 9 bases between the two germline ends. This CDR3 spans 13 amino acids. CDR1 is MNHEY and CDR2 is SMNVEV in the germline V gene (reference sequence). CDR3: CASSLGRNTEAFF. CDR3 in DNA: TGTGCCAGCAGCCTGGGGCGGAACACTGAAGCTTTCTTT.

J is TRBJ1-3 and V is TRBV11-1; 8 positions match TRBD1. V shed 3 bases and J 2 bases; nucleotides not matched to a gene: 15. The CDR3 has 19 amino acids. The germline CDR1 and CDR2 sequences are SGHAT and FQDESV (reference sequence). The CDR3 DNA reads as TGTGCCAGCAGCTTCGGGTCTAACGACAGGGGAGGCACTGGAAACACCATATATTTT. Residues: CASSFGSNDRGGTGNTIYF.

The rearrangement links TRBV5-6 to TRBJ2-1, with TRBD2 identical over 7 bases. The CDR3 has 16 residues. CDR1 and CDR2 from the germline V gene are SGHDT and YYEEEE. Trimming took 0 bases from V and 14 from J; bases not matched to a gene: 17. Here the CDR3 DNA reads TGTGCCAGCAGCTTGGGAGACGAGCTAACTAACCGGGGGGAGTTCTTC. This encodes CASSLGDELTNRGEFF.

This chain joins TRBV5-1 and TRBJ2-7; D possibly corresponds to TRBD1 (5 bases). Trimming shortened V by 0 bases and J by 6 bases, and 16 bases separated the two germline ends. This CDR3 contains 15 residues. Looked up from germline, CDR1 is SGHRS and CDR2 is YFSETQ. The CDR3: CASSLGATESPEQYF. As DNA, the CDR3 is TGCGCCAGCAGCTTGGGCGCGACAGAGTCTCCCGAGCAGTACTTC.

This rearrangement joins TRBV5-1 to TRBJ1-2; unclear D gene. Germline V gene data show CDR1 as SGHRS and CDR2 as YFSETQ. Trimming removed 3 bases from V and 3 bases from J, with 9 bases in between. This CDR3 is 13 amino acids long. The CDR3: CASSSQSDYGYTF. CDR3 sequence (DNA): TGCGCCAGCAGCTCTCAGTCCGACTATGGCTACACCTTC. Full variable domain (outside the CDR3, taken from reference TRBV5-1 and TRBJ1-2): KAGVTQTPRYLIKTRGQQVTLSCSPISGHRSVSWYQQTPGQGLQFLFEYFSETQRNKGNFPGRFSGRQFSNSRSEMNVSTLELGDSALYLCASSSQSDYGYTFGSGTRLTVV.

This sequence joins TRBV7-2 and TRBJ1-5; the D gene is possibly TRBD1 (6 bases). The CDR3 covers 16 residues. Germline V gene data show CDR1 as SGHTA and CDR2 as FQGNSA. The ends were cut back, 5 bases at V and 6 bases at J, with 20 bases in the middle. DNA of the CDR3: TGTGCCAGCAGCCGTAGAACCGACAGGATTAGTCAGCCCCAGCATTTT. The encoded protein is CASSRRTDRISQPQHF. Filled out from reference TRBV7-2 and TRBJ1-5, the complete variable domain reads GAGVSQSPSNKVTEKGKDVELRCDPISGHTALYWYRQSLGQGLEFLIYFQGNSAPDKSGLPSDRFSAERTGGSVSTLTIQRTQQEDSAVYLCASSRRTDRISQPQHFGDGTRLSIL.

This clone is a singleton in its sample. The chain is built from TRBV7-8 and TRBJ1-2, with a tentative D call TRBD1 (6 bases). This CDR3 contains 13 residues. Germline assignment: CDR1 SGHVS and CDR2 FQNEAQ. Trimming took 5 bases from V and 3 from J, leaving 10 bases between them. CDR3 in amino acids: CASSPEGDYGYTF. CDR3 sequence (DNA): TGTGCCAGCAGCCCAGAGGGGGACTATGGCTACACCTTC.

The chain uses TRBV4-2 and TRBJ1-2; unclear D gene. V was pared by 5 bases and J by 0 bases, with 10 bases between. CDR3 size: 14 residues. Germline V gene data show CDR1 as LGHNA and CDR2 as YNFKEQ. CDR3 in amino acids: CASSKHEANYGYTF. Written as DNA, the CDR3 is TGTGCCAGCAGCAAGCATGAGGCTAACTATGGCTACACCTTC.

The V and J genes are TRBV5-6 and TRBJ1-1; D is undetermined. V shed 6 bases and J shed 1 base, with 16 bases lying between them. CDR3 size: 15 residues. The germline V gene encodes CDR1 SGHDT and CDR2 YYEEEE. The CDR3 is CASNLFTASNTEAFF. The CDR3, as DNA: TGTGCCAGCAATCTATTTACAGCCTCGAACACTGAAGCTTTCTTT.

The chain uses TRBV13 and TRBJ1-1; 8 bases agree with TRBD1. The CDR3 covers 13 residues. The germline gives CDR1 PRHDT, CDR2 FYEKMQ (reference sequence). J lost 9 bases, V lost 8 bases, and 11 bases had no gene match. CDR3 loop: CASRRLGTGKAFF. As DNA, the CDR3 is TGTGCCAGCCGGAGACTTGGGACAGGTAAAGCTTTCTTT. Complete variable domain (other parts from reference TRBV13 and TRBJ1-1): AAGVIQSPRHLIKEKRETATLKCYPIPRHDTVYWYQQGPGQDPQFLISFYEKMQSDKGSIPDRFSAQQFSDYHSELNMSSLELGDSALYFCASRRLGTGKAFFGQGTRLTVV.

The chain uses TRBV6-4 and TRBJ2-3; D gene unclear. Germline-derived CDR1 and CDR2 are MRHNA and SNTAGT. V was pared by 3 bases and J by 0 bases, with 10 bases between. The CDR3 has 15 amino acids. The DNA for the CDR3 is TGTGCCAGCAGTGATTTCGGTTATAGCACAGATACGCAGTATTTT. Translation gives CASSDFGYSTDTQYF.

This chain connects TRBV5-1 to TRBJ1-1, with TRBD1 as a possible D gene (6 bases). The germline V gene encodes CDR1 SGHRS and CDR2 YFSETQ. The CDR3 extends over 15 amino acids. Trimming stripped 4 bases from V and 1 base from J, with 14 bases between. The CDR3 sequence is CASSPTGQPNTEAFF. The CDR3 DNA sequence: TGCGCCAGCAGCCCGACCGGACAGCCGAACACTGAAGCTTTCTTT.

The rearrangement joins TRBV9 to TRBJ1-2; TRBD1 is a possible D gene (6 bases). Looked up from germline, CDR1 is SGDLS and CDR2 is YYNGEE. Trimming took 6 bases from V and 2 from J, leaving 14 bases between them. This CDR3 spans 14 amino acids. The CDR3 sequence is CASTTDRINYGYTF. CDR3 bases: TGTGCCAGCACCACCGACAGGATCAACTATGGCTACACCTTC.

The chain couples TRBV6-1 to TRBJ1-2; perhaps TRBD1 as D (6 bases). The CDR3 extends over 14 amino acids. With 6 bases removed from V and 0 bases from J, the gap between germline ends came to 11 bases. CDR1 MNHNS and CDR2 SASEGT come from the germline V gene. In DNA, the CDR3 is TGTGCCAGCAGGTCAGGACAGACTAACTATGGCTACACCTTC. It yields the protein CASRSGQTNYGYTF.

The chain recombines TRBV7-9 with TRBJ2-3; 12 bases fit TRBD2. CDR1 SEHNR and CDR2 FQNEAQ come from the germline V gene (reference sequence). Germline trimming cut 5 bases from V and 3 bases from J; bases unmatched to any gene: 9. CDR3 length: 17 amino acids. The DNA of the CDR3 is TGTGCCAGCAGCGCGGGACTAGCGGGTAGTACGACAGATACGCAGTATTTT. Encoded protein: CASSAGLAGSTTDTQYF.

This chain joins TRBV28 and TRBJ2-7; weak D call: TRBD2 (6 bases). CDR3 length: 15 residues. Per germline, CDR1 MDHEN and CDR2 SYDVKM. V lost 6 bases and J lost 4, with 19 bases in between. CDR3 DNA sequence: TGTGCCAGCAGCTCAAGCCCCGGGACTCAATACGAGCAGTACTTC. Its translation: CASSSSPGTQYEQYF. Drawing the rest from reference TRBV28 and TRBJ2-7, the complete variable domain is DVKVTQSSRYLVKRTGEKVFLECVQDMDHENMFWYRQDPGLGLRLIYFSYDVKMKEKGDIPEGYSVSREKKERFSLILESASTNQTSMYLCASSSSPGTQYEQYFGPGTRLTVT.

J is TRBJ1-2 and V is TRBV6-6; TRBD1 might be the D (6 bases). The CDR3 has 16 residues. V lost 6 bases and J 0 bases, leaving 17 bases between the germline ends. From germline, CDR1 is MNHNY and CDR2 SVGAGI (reference sequence). The CDR3 is CASRETGKGANYGYTF. The DNA for the CDR3 is TGTGCCAGCAGAGAAACAGGGAAGGGAGCTAACTATGGCTACACCTTC.

The chain couples TRBV29-1 to TRBJ2-5; TRBD2 is a possible D gene (6 bases). The CDR3 spans 14 residues. With 5 bases removed from V and 3 bases from J, the gap between germline ends came to 16 bases. Germline V gene lookup returns CDR1 SQVTM and CDR2 ANQGSEA. The chain's CDR3 is CSVSPSGSKETQYF. DNA for the CDR3: TGCAGCGTTTCCCCGAGCGGGTCAAAAGAGACCCAGTACTTC.

The sample holds one count of this clone. J is TRBJ2-6 and V is TRBV9; 7 bases line up with TRBD1. V lost 0 bases and J lost 0; bases outside the gene matches: 6. CDR1 is SGDLS, CDR2 YYNGEE, per germline. The CDR3 has 18 amino acids. Here the CDR3 DNA reads TGTGCCAGCAGCGTAGCTACAGGGGCAGGCTCTGGGGCCAACGTCCTGACTTTC. Translation gives CASSVATGAGSGANVLTF.

This chain joins TRBV28 and TRBJ2-3; possibly TRBD1 for D (6 bases). This CDR3 is built from 14 residues. Germline V lookup: CDR1 MDHEN, CDR2 SYDVKM. The V gene lost 4 bases and the J gene lost 0 bases, with 8 bases spanning the gap. The chain's CDR3 is CASSSGQSTDTQYF. For the CDR3, the DNA is TGTGCCAGCAGTTCAGGACAGAGCACAGATACGCAGTATTTT.

The gene calls are TRBV6-4 and TRBJ1-5; D possibly corresponds to TRBD1 (6 bases). Trimming removed 3 bases from V and 9 bases from J, with 12 bases in between. Germline V gives CDR1 MRHNA, CDR2 SNTAGT. The CDR3 has 13 residues. The CDR3: CASSEGHPGPQHF. CDR3 DNA: TGTGCCAGCAGTGAGGGACACCCCGGGCCCCAGCATTTT.

This chain joins TRBV4-1 and TRBJ1-1, with D possibly being TRBD1 (5 bases). With 2 bases removed from V and 11 bases from J, the gap between germline ends came to 15 bases. Germline V gene lookup returns CDR1 MGHRA and CDR2 YSYEKL. The CDR3 has 13 residues. This CDR3 is CASSQPGGMWAFF. CDR3 nucleotide sequence: TGCGCCAGCAGCCAACCGGGGGGTATGTGGGCTTTCTTT.

The chain employs TRBV5-1 and TRBJ2-7, with TRBD2 matching over 9 bases. The J segment lost 3 bases and the V segment lost 0 bases, leaving 4 bases of the junction unmatched. CDR1 is SGHRS and CDR2 is YFSETQ in the germline V gene. This CDR3 contains 15 residues. DNA for the CDR3: TGCGCCAGCAGCTTGGGGGGGACTAGCAACTACGAGCAGTACTTC. Translation gives CASSLGGTSNYEQYF.